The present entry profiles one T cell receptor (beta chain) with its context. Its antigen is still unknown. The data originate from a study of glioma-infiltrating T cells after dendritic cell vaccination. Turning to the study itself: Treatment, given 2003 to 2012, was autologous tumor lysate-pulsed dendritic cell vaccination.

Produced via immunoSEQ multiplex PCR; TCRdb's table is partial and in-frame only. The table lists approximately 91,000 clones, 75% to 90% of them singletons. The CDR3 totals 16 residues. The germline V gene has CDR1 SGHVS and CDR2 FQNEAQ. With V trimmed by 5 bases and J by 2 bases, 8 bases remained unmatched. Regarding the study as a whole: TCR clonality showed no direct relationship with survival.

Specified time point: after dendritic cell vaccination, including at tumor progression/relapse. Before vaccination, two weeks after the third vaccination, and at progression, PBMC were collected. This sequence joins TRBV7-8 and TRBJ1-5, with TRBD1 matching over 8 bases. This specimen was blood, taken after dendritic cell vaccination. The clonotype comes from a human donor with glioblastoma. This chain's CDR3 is CASSPRTGLGNQPQHF. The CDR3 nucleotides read TGTGCCAGCAGCCCTAGGACAGGGTTAGGCAATCAGCCCCAGCATTTT.